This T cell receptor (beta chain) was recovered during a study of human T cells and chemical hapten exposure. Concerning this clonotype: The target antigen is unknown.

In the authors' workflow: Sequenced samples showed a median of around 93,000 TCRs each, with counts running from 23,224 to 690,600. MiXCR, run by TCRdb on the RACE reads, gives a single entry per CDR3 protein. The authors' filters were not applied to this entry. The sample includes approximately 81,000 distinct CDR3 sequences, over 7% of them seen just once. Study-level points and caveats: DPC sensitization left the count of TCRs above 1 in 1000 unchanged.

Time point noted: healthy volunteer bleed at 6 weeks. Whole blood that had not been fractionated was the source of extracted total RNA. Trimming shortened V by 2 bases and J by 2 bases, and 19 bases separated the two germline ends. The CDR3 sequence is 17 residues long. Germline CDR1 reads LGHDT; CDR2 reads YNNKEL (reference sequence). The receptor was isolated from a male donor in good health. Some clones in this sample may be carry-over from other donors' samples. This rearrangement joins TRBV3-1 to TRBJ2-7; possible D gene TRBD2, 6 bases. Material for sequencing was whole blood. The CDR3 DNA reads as TGTGCCAGCAGCCAACCTGCCCGGGACTGGCGAACCTACGAGCAGTACTTC. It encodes CASSQPARDWRTYEQYF.